Each of the 18 T cell receptor beta chains below was sequenced from the same sample in a study of T cell clonotyping in hematopoietic cell transplantation. The repertoire was sequenced with immunoSEQ multiplex PCR; TCRdb's copy has only in-frame clones and lacks some. The table lists approximately 1,000 clones, 65% to 70% of them singletons. Specimen: peripheral blood mononuclear cells, collected 100 days after allogeneic stem cell transplant. The source is a female patient in her 30s who had an allogeneic stem cell transplant, so T cells may come from the graft donor. Some clones in this sample may be carry-over from other donors' samples.

The CDR3 nucleotides are TGCGCCAGCACAGACCTAGCGGGGCGGTTGGGGAATGAGCAGTTCTTC. It encodes CASTDLAGRLGNEQFF. The chain links TRBV10-2 to TRBJ2-1; 9 bases fit TRBD2. The CDR3 extends over 16 amino acids. In germline, CDR1 is WSHSY, CDR2 SAAADI. Unmatched junction bases numbered 14, after V lost 7 bases and J lost 7 bases.

The chain carries TRBV19 and TRBJ2-1; D unresolved. The CDR3 is 17 amino acids. V shed 1 base and J shed 0 bases, with 13 bases lying between them. Germline V lookup: CDR1 LNHDA, CDR2 SQIVND (reference sequence). CDR3 bases: TGTGCCAGTAGTATAGGCCGGGTCCGGAGCTCCTACAATGAGCAGTTCTTC. Its translation is CASSIGRVRSSYNEQFF.

The chain is built from TRBV5-6 and TRBJ2-7; D not certain. Trimming took off 0 bases at V and 1 base at J, with 8 bases between the two ends. Per the germline V gene, CDR1 is SGHDT and CDR2 is YYEEEE. The CDR3 has 14 amino acids. The CDR3 region has the DNA TGTGCCAGCAGCTTGGCGGCCGGGTCCTACGAGCAGTACTTC. Its protein product is CASSLAAGSYEQYF.

The genes are TRBV7-9 and TRBJ1-1, with D uncertain. Deletions cut 5 bases from V and 1 base from J, with 5 bases between. The germline CDR1 and CDR2 sequences are SEHNR and FQNEAQ (reference sequence). The CDR3 extends over 12 amino acids. CDR3 nucleotide sequence: TGTGCCAGCAGCCCGTCGAACACTGAAGCTTTCTTT. Encoded protein: CASSPSNTEAFF.

The CDR3 region has the DNA TGTGCCAGCAGCAAAGTTGGTTCTGGCAGAACCTCCTACGAGCAGTACTTC. This gives the protein CASSKVGSGRTSYEQYF. The chain combines TRBV21-1 with TRBJ2-7; the table's TRBD1 call for D was not verified on the DNA. TRBV21-1 is reported as a pseudogene. The CDR3 extends over 17 amino acids.

Notes on this clone: A far larger clone is a single base away, which makes a read error likely. It is likely a read error, because the conserved phenylalanine at the end of the CDR3 is missing. The V gene is TRBV6-5, the J gene TRBJ2-7, with D unresolved. Germline V gene data show CDR1 as MNHEY and CDR2 as SVGAGI. The CDR3 has 13 residues. V lost 6 bases to trimming and J lost 2 bases, with 11 bases between them. The CDR3 region has the DNA TGTGCCAGCAGGCCCGCTGGGGCCTACGAGCAGTACCTC. Residues: CASRPAGAYEQYL.

The chain links TRBV4-1 to TRBJ2-1, with a tentative D call TRBD2 (6 bases). Germline CDR1 is MGHRA and CDR2 is YSYEKL. V was pared by 0 bases and J by 4 bases, with 13 bases between. The CDR3 runs to 16 residues. In nucleotides, the CDR3 is TGCGCCAGCAGCCAAGACAGTGGGGGGACTTACAATGAGCAGTTCTTC. Amino acid sequence: CASSQDSGGTYNEQFF.

The chain is built from TRBV12-5 and TRBJ2-7, with D tentatively TRBD1 (6 bases). This CDR3 comprises 14 residues. With 6 bases removed from V and 4 bases from J, the gap between germline ends came to 16 bases. Germline lookup yields CDR1 LGHNT and CDR2 FRNRAP. CDR3 DNA sequence: TGTGCTAGTGGCACGACAGGCCTATCGTACGAGCAGTACTTC. Translating gives CASGTTGLSYEQYF.

The genes are TRBV29-1 and TRBJ2-7; 9 bases are a match to TRBD1. CDR1 SQVTM and CDR2 ANQGSEA come from the germline V gene. The CDR3 length is 15 residues. J gave up 3 bases and V 3 bases, and 9 bases lay outside the gene matches. The CDR3 DNA reads as TGCAGCGTTGACGGGGGGAACAGGGGGCGCTACGAGCAGTACTTC. It encodes CSVDGGNRGRYEQYF.

The chain uses TRBV6-5 and TRBJ1-6; TRBD1 is a possible D gene (6 bases). The CDR3 spans 15 residues. The germline V gene encodes CDR1 MNHEY and CDR2 SVGAGI. Trimming cost V 6 bases and J 3 bases, with 12 bases left between them. CDR3 residues: CASSPRTVYNSPLHF. The CDR3 region has the DNA TGTGCCAGCAGCCCCCGGACAGTCTATAATTCACCCCTCCACTTT.

This clone showed up just a few times. In DNA form, the CDR3 reads TGTGCCACCCCGACGGAGGGAGACCAAGAGACCCAGTACTTC. It is translated as CATPTEGDQETQYF. The J gene is TRBJ2-5, the V gene TRBV2; a possible D gene is TRBD2 (6 bases). The CDR3 contains 14 residues. V shed 10 bases and J shed 0 bases, with 15 bases lying between them. Per the germline V gene, CDR1 is SNHLY and CDR2 is FYNNEI. Combining the CDR3 with reference TRBV2 and TRBJ2-5 gives the whole variable domain EPEVTQTPSHQVTQMGQEVILRCVPISNHLYFYWYRQILGQKVEFLVSFYNNEISEKSEIFDDQFSVERPDGSNFTLKIRSTKLEDSAMYFCATPTEGDQETQYFGPGTRLLVL.

This clone was counted between two and nine times. The V gene is TRBV29-1, the J gene TRBJ2-7; either TRBD1 or TRBD2 may fit D (7 bases each). V shed 1 base and J shed 3 bases, with 19 bases lying between them. This CDR3 has 16 residues. Germline assignment: CDR1 SQVTM and CDR2 ANQGSEA. The CDR3 nucleotides are TGCAGCGTTGAAGGGGGCACAGGGGAGGGTAACTACGAGCAGTACTTC. Translated: CSVEGGTGEGNYEQYF.

This chain's CDR3 is CASSLAAAKNIQYF. The CDR3 DNA reads as TGTGCCAGTAGTCTAGCAGCCGCCAAAAACATTCAGTACTTC. The genes are TRBV19 and TRBJ2-4, with D possibly matching TRBD2 (5 bases). Germline CDR1 is LNHDA and CDR2 is SQIVND (reference sequence). This CDR3 has 14 residues. Deletions cut 5 bases from V and 1 base from J, with 9 bases between. The complete variable domain, with remaining parts taken from reference TRBV19 and TRBJ2-4, reads DGGITQSPKYLFRKEGQNVTLSCEQNLNHDAMYWYRQDPGQGLRLIYYSQIVNDFQKGDIAEGYSVSREKKESFPLTVTSAQKNPTAFYLCASSLAAAKNIQYFGAGTRLSVL.

The CDR3 coding sequence is TGTGCCAGCAGCTCCCCTTCCGGCGAGCAGTACTTC. Residues: CASSSPSGEQYF. The rearrangement links TRBV7-9 to TRBJ2-7; D is unclear. CDR3 length equals 12 residues. Germline V lookup: CDR1 SEHNR, CDR2 FQNEAQ (reference sequence). V was trimmed by 4 bases and J by 6 bases, leaving 10 bases between them.

This rearrangement joins TRBV7-2 to TRBJ2-7, with D hard to call. With 3 bases removed from V and 7 bases from J, the gap between germline ends came to 10 bases. CDR1 and CDR2 from the germline V gene are SGHTA and FQGNSA. This CDR3 is 12 amino acids long. For the CDR3, the DNA is TGTGCCAGCAGCTTCCGCACGGGTGAGCAGTACTTC. Protein product: CASSFRTGEQYF.

The rearrangement joins TRBV6-8 to TRBJ1-1; D call uncertain. Germline-derived CDR1 and CDR2 are MNHGY and SAAAGT. Trimming left V 2 bases short and J 6 bases short, with 4 bases between. This CDR3 has 11 residues. CDR3 bases: TGTGCCAGCAGTTACGGAGCTGAAGCTTTCTTT. It yields the protein CASSYGAEAFF.

This rearrangement joins TRBV6-5 to TRBJ2-7; tentative D call: TRBD1 (6 bases). CDR3 length equals 15 residues. Germline V gives CDR1 MNHEY, CDR2 SVGAGI. Between the trimmed V and J ends, which lost 4 bases and 3 bases, there was a span of 16 bases. In nucleotides, the CDR3 is TGTGCCAGCAGTTCGCTGCCAGGGGCCCTCTACGAGCAGTACTTC. Translated, it gives CASSSLPGALYEQYF.

On this clone itself: One junction end disagrees with the germline gene, perhaps due to a read error. The chain employs TRBV11-1 and TRBJ2-1; TRBD2 matches 9 bases. The CDR3 spans 17 residues. Germline loops: CDR1 SGHAT, CDR2 FQDESV (reference sequence). CDR3 in amino acids: CASSLAPGTSSNNEQFF. Written as DNA, the CDR3 is TGTGCCAGCAGCTTGGCGCCCGGGACTAGCTCCAACAATGAGCAGTTCTTC.